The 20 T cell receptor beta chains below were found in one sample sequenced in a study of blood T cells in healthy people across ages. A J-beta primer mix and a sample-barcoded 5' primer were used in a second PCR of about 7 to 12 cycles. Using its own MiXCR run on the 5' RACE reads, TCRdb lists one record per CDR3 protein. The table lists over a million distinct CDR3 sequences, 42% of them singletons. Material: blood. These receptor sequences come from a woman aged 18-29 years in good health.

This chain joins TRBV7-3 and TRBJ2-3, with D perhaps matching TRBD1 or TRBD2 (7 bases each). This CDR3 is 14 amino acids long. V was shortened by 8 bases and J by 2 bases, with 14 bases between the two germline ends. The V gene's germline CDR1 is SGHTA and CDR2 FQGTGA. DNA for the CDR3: TGTGCCAGCGGGAGGGACAGATACACAGATACGCAGTATTTT. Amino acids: CASGRDRYTDTQYF.

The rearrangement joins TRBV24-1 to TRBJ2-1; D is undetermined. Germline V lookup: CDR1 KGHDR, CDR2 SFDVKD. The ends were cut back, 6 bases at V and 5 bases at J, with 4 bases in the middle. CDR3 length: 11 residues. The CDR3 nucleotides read TGTGCCACCAGTCTCCACAATGAGCAGTTCTTC. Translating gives CATSLHNEQFF.

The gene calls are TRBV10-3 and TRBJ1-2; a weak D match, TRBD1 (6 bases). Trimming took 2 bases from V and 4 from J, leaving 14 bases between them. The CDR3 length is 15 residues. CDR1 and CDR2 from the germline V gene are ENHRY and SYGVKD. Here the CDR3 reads CAISEMGRGGYGYTF. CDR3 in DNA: TGTGCCATCAGTGAGATGGGCAGGGGAGGCTATGGCTACACCTTC.

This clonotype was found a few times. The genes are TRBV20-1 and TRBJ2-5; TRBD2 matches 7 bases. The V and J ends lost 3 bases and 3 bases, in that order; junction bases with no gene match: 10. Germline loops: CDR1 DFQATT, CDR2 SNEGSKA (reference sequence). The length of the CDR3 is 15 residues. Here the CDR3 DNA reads TGCAGTGCTAGTAAGGTTACTAGCGCTAAAGAGACCCAGTACTTC. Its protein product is CSASKVTSAKETQYF.

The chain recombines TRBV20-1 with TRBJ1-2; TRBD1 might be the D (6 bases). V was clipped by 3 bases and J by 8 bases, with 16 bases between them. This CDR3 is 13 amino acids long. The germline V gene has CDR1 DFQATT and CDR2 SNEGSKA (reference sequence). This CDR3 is CSASKAGERGYTF. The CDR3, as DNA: TGCAGTGCTAGTAAGGCAGGGGAACGGGGCTACACCTTC.

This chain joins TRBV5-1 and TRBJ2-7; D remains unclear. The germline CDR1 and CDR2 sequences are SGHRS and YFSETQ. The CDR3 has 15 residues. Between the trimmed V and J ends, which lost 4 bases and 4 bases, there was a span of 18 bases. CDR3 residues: CASSPESLRPYEQYF. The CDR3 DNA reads TGCGCCAGCAGCCCCGAGTCCCTTCGGCCATACGAGCAGTACTTC.

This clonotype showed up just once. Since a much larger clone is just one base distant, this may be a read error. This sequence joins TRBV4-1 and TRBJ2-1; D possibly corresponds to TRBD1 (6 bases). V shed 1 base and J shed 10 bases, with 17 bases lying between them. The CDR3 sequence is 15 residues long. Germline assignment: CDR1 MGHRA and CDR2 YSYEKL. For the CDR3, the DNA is TGCGCCAGCAGCCAAGTGGACAGCCTCTCCTACGAGCAGTTCTTC. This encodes CASSQVDSLSYEQFF.

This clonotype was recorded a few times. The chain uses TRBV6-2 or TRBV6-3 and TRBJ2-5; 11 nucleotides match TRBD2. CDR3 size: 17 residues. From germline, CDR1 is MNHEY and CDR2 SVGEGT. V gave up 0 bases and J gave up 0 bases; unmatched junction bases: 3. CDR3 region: CASSYSILAGDQETQYF. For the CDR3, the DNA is TGTGCCAGCAGTTACTCGATACTAGCGGGAGACCAAGAGACCCAGTACTTC.

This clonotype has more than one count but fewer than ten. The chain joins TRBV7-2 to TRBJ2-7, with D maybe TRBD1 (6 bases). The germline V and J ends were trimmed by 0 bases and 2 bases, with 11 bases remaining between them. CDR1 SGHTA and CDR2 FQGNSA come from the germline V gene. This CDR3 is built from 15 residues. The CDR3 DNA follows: TGTGCCAGCAGCTTAGCAGGGGGTCAAACCTACGAGCAGTACTTC. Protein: CASSLAGGQTYEQYF.

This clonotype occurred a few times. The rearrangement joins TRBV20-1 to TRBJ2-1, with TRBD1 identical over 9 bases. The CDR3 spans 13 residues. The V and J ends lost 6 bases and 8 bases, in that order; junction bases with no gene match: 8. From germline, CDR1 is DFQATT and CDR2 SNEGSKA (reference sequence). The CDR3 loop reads CSAVTGGRDEQFF. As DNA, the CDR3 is TGCAGTGCGGTCACAGGGGGCAGAGATGAGCAGTTCTTC.

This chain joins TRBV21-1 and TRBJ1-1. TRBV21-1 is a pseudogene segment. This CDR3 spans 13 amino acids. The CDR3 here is CASSKGVAAEAFF. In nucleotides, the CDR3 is TGTGCCAGCAGCAAAGGGGTGGCAGCTGAAGCTTTCTTT.

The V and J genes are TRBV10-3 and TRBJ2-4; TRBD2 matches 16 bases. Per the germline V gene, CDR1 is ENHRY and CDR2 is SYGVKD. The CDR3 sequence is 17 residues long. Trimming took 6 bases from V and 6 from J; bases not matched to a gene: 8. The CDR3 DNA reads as TGTGCCATCAGCCCGGGACTAGCGGGAGGGCCGGGAAACATTCAGTACTTC. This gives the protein CAISPGLAGGPGNIQYF.

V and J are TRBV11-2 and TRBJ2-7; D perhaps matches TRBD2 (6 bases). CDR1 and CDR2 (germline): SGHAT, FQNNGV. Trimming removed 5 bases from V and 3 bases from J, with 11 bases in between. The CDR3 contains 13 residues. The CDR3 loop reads CASSPISGYEQYF. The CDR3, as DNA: TGTGCCAGCAGCCCAATTAGCGGCTACGAGCAGTACTTC.

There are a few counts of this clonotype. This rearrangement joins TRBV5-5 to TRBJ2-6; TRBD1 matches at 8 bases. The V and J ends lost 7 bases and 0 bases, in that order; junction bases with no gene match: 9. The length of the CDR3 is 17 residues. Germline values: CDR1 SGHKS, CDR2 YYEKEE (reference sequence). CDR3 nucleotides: TGTGCCAGCCCGTTTCGGACAGGGAACTCTGGGGCCAACGTCCTGACTTTC. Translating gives CASPFRTGNSGANVLTF.

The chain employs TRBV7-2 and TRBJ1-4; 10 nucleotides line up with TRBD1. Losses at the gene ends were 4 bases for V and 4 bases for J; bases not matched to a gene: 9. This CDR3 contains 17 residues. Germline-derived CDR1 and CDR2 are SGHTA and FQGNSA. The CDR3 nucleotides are TGTGCCAGCAGCTCCCCGGGACAGGGGTTCTATAATGAAAAACTGTTTTTT. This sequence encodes CASSSPGQGFYNEKLFF.

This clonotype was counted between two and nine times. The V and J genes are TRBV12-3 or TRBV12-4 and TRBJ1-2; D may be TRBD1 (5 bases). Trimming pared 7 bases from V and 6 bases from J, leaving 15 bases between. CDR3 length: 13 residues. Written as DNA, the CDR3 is TGTGCCAGCACCGAGAGGGGCGCGGATGGCTACACCTTC. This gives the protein CASTERGADGYTF.

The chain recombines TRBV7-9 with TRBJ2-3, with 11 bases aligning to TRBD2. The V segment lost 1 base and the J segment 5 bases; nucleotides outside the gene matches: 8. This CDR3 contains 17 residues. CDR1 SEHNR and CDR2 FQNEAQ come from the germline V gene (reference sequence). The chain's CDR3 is CASSLEVVAGGQDTQYF. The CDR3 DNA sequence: TGTGCCAGCAGCTTAGAGGTGGTAGCGGGGGGGCAAGATACGCAGTATTTT.

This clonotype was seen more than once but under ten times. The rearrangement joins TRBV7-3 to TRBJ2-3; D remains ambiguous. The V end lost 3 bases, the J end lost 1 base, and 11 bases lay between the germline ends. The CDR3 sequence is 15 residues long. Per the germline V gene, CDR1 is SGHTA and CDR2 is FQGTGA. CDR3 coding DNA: TGTGCCAGCAGCTTGTTTGGGTGGGGCACAGATACGCAGTATTTT. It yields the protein CASSLFGWGTDTQYF.

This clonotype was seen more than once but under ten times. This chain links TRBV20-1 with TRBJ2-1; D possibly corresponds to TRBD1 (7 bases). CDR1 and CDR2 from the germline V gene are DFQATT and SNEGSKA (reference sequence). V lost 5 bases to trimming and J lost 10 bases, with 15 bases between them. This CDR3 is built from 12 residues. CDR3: CSARQGGHEQFF. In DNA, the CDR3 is TGCAGTGCTCGGCAGGGGGGCCACGAGCAGTTCTTC.

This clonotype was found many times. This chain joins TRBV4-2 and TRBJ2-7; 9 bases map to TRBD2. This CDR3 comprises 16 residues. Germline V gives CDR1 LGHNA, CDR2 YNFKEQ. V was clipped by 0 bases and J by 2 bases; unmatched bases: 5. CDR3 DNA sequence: TGTGCCAGCAGCCAAGATGAGTCTAGCGGGACCTACGAGCAGTACTTC. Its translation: CASSQDESSGTYEQYF.